The clone carrying this T cell receptor (beta chain) has just one count. The antigen is not known. Germline CDR1 and CDR2: SGHRS and YFSETQ. The CDR3 is made up of 16 amino acids. The sample originates from a study of cytomegalovirus exposure and HLA in healthy donors. Study observations and caveats: Earlier results showed most TCR beta V segments being productive about 87% or about 30% of the time.

A multiplex PCR was run with 60 Vbeta primers and 13 Jbeta primers. Profiled with immunoSEQ multiplex PCR; TCRdb holds only in-frame clones, not every one. The sample records about 150,000 clones, roughly 80% being singletons. J is TRBJ2-5 and V is TRBV5-1; possible D gene TRBD2, 6 bases. The J call may be mistaken, given a closer DNA end match to TRBJ2-7. The sample comprised PBMCs. The clonotype comes from a middle-aged woman in good health and CMV-seronegative. CDR3 in amino acids: CASSVGGASNSYEQYF. The CDR3 DNA reads as TGCGCCAGCAGCGTCGGGGGAGCCTCAAACTCCTACGAGCAGTACTTC.